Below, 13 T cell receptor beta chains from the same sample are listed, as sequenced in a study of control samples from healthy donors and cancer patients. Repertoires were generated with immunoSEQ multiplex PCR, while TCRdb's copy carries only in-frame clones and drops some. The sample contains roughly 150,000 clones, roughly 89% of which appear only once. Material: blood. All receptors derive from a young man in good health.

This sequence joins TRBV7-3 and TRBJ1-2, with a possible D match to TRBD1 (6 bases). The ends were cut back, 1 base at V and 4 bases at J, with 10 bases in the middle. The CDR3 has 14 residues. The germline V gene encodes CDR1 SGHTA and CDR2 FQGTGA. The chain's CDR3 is CASSLIGQSYGYTF. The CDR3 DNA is TGTGCCAGCAGCTTAATAGGACAGAGCTATGGCTACACCTTC.

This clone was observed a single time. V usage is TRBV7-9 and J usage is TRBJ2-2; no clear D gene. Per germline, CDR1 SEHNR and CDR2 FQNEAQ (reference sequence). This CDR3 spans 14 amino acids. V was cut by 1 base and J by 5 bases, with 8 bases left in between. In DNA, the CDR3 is TGTGCCAGCAGCTTAGTCGTGGGGACCGGGGAGCTGTTTTTT. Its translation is CASSLVVGTGELFF.

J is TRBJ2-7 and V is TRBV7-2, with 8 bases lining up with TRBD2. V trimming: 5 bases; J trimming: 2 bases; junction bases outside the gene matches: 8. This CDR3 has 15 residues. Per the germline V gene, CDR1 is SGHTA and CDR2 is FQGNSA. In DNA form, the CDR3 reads TGTGCCAGCAGCCGGGAGGGGCAGGCCCCCTACGAGCAGTACTTC. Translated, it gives CASSREGQAPYEQYF.

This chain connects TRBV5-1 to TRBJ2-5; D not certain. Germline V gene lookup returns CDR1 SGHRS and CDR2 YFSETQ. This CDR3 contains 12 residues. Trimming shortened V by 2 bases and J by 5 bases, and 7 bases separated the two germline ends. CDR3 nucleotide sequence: TGCGCCAGCAGCTTCGTTTCGGAGACCCAGTACTTC. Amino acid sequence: CASSFVSETQYF.

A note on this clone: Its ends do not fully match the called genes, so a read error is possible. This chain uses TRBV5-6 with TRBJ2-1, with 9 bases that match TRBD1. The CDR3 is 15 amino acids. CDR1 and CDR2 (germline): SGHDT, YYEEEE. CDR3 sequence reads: CASSHGTGSFNEQFF. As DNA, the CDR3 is TGTGCCAGCAGCCACGGGACAGGGTCCTTCAATGAGCAGTTCTTC.

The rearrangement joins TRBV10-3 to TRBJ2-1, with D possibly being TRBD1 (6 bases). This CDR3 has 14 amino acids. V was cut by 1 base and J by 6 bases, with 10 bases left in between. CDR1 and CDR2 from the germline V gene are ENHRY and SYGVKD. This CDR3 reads CAISEWVGGNEQFF. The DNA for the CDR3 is TGTGCCATCAGTGAGTGGGTAGGGGGCAATGAGCAGTTCTTC.

CDR3 amino acids: CASSLSTQEQFF. CDR3 coding DNA: TGTGCCAGCAGCTTATCTACCCAGGAGCAGTTCTTC. The chain combines TRBV11-3 with TRBJ2-1; D ambiguous. Germline V gene lookup returns CDR1 SGHNT and CDR2 YENEEA. The CDR3 length is 12 residues. The V gene lost 2 bases and the J gene lost 10 bases, with 9 bases spanning the gap.

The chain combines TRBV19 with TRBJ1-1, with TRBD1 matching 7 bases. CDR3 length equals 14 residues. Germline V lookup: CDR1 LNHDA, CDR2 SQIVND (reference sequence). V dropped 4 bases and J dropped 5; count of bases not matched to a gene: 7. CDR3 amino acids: CASSTPGGQTEAFF. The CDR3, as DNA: TGTGCCAGTAGTACCCCCGGGGGACAGACTGAAGCTTTCTTT.

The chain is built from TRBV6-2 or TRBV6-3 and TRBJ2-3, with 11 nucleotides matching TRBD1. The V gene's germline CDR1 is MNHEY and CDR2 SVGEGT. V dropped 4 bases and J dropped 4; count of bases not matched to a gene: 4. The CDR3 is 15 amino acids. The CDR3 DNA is TGTGCCAGCAGTTCGGGACAGGGGGACTCAGATACGCAGTATTTT. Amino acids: CASSSGQGDSDTQYF.

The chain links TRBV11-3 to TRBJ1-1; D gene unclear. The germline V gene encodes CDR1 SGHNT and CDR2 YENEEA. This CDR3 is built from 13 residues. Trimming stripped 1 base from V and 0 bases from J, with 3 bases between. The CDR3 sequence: CASSLGLNTEAFF. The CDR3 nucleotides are TGTGCCAGCAGCTTAGGACTGAACACTGAAGCTTTCTTT. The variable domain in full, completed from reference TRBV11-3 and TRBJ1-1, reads EAGVVQSPRYKIIEKKQPVAFWCNPISGHNTLYWYLQNLGQGPELLIRYENEEAVDDSQLPKDRFSAERLKGVDSTLKIQPAELGDSAVYLCASSLGLNTEAFFGQGTRLTVV.

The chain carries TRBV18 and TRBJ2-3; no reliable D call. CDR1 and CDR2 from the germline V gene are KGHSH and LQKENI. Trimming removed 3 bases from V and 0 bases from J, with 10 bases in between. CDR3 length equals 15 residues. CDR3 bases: TGTGCCAGCTCACCTATGACTTTAAGCACAGATACGCAGTATTTT. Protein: CASSPMTLSTDTQYF.

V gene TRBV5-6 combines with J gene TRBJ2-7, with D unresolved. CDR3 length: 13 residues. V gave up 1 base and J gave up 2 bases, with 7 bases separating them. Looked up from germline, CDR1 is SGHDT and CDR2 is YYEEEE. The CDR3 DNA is TGTGCCAGCAGCTTGCCGCCAGCCTACGAGCAGTACTTC. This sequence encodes CASSLPPAYEQYF.

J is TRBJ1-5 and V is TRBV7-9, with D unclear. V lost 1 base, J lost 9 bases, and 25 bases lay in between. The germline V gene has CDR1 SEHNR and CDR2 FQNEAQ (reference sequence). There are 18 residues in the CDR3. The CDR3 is CASSLGGRYETGKTPQHF. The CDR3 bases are TGTGCCAGCAGCTTAGGCGGACGGTATGAAACCGGGAAGACGCCCCAGCATTTT.